This is a list of T cell receptor beta chains from one sample in a study of shared clonotypes between healthy human individuals. Profiled with immunoSEQ multiplex PCR; TCRdb holds only in-frame clones, not every one. The data contain around 95,000 clones, around 47% of them singletons. Specimen: PBMCs. The receptor set was obtained from a woman aged 40 to 49 in good health. Some clones in this sample may be carry-over from other donors' samples. Both conserved end residues are trimmed from each CDR3. Each record gives: J gene, V gene, CDR3 protein.

TRBJ2-7	TRBV2	ASRRTTRYEQY
TRBJ1-2	TRBV19	ASSIDLGYT
TRBJ2-5	TRBV4-1	ASSQGTSGRMETQY
TRBJ2-2	TRBV4-1	ASSLRLFGAARDTGELF
TRBJ2-7	TRBV4-3	ASSQGTSGRALYYEQY
TRBJ2-7	TRBV30	AWSLGLAGTYEQY
TRBJ2-1	TRBV20-1	SASQYNEQF
TRBJ1-4	TRBV7-6	ASSRDSNEKLF
TRBJ2-3	TRBV4-1	ASSRPIGLAGGPGSDTQY
TRBJ2-2	TRBV27	ASSFSITGELF
TRBJ2-5	TRBV2	ASSWGETQY
TRBJ2-2	TRBV30	AWSRTGMVTGELF
TRBJ2-5	TRBV7-3	ASIAGSQETQY
.	TRBV18	ASSLGISYEQY
TRBJ2-5	TRBV4-1	ASSQGPVETQY
TRBJ2-2	TRBV2	ASSGDRSTGELF